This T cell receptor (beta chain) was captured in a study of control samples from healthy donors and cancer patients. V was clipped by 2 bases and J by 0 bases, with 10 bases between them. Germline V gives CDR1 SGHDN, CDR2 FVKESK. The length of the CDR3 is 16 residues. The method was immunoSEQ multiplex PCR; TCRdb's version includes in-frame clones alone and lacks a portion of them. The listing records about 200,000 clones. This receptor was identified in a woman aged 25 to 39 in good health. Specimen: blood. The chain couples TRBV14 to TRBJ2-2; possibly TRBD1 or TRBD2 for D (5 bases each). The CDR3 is CASSQQGVANTGELFF. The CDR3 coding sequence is TGTGCCAGCAGCCAACAGGGAGTTGCGAACACCGGGGAGCTGTTTTTT.